The 23 T cell receptor beta chains listed next were all sequenced from one sample in a study of blood T cells in healthy people across ages. With a J-beta primer mix and a sample-barcoded 5' primer, a second PCR ran roughly 7 to 11 cycles. TCRdb independently ran MiXCR on the 5' RACE reads; one entry per CDR3 protein. Of 1.8 million or so distinct CDR3 sequences listed, about 39% are singletons. The sample comprised blood. These receptors were obtained from a human donor in good health.

This clonotype was detected only a few times. The V call is TRBV7-2, the J call TRBJ1-5, with D possibly matching TRBD1 (5 bases). The CDR3 runs to 13 residues. The V and J ends lost 5 bases and 11 bases respectively, with 16 bases between them. Germline V gives CDR1 SGHTA, CDR2 FQGNSA. For the CDR3, the DNA is TGTGCCAGCAGCCCCCGGGGCGAGATGTCCCAGCATTTT. Its protein product is CASSPRGEMSQHF. Full variable domain (remainder filled in from reference TRBV7-2 and TRBJ1-5): GAGVSQSPSNKVTEKGKDVELRCDPISGHTALYWYRQSLGQGLEFLIYFQGNSAPDKSGLPSDRFSAERTGGSVSTLTIQRTQQEDSAVYLCASSPRGEMSQHFGDGTRLSIL.

The chain joins TRBV20-1 to TRBJ1-2; no definite D call. The V gene's germline CDR1 is DFQATT and CDR2 SNEGSKA (reference sequence). This CDR3 is built from 14 residues. The germline V and J ends were trimmed by 3 bases and 4 bases, with 15 bases remaining between them. Here the CDR3 reads CSASPMRDLYGYTF. In DNA form, the CDR3 reads TGCAGTGCTAGCCCAATGAGGGATCTCTATGGCTACACCTTC.

The chain has TRBV6-6 and TRBJ1-2; 7 nucleotides align to TRBD1. The ends lost 0 bases at V and 4 bases at J; junction bases unmatched: 2. Germline V gives CDR1 MNHNY, CDR2 SVGAGI (reference sequence). This CDR3 is 14 amino acids long. CDR3 protein: CASSYSGQAYGYTF. CDR3 nucleotides: TGTGCCAGCAGTTACTCAGGACAGGCCTATGGCTACACCTTC.

This clonotype was detected a few times. V usage is TRBV21-1 and J usage is TRBJ2-5. TRBV21-1 has pseudogene status. CDR3 size: 15 residues. CDR3 loop: CASSKGEQKQETQYF. DNA for the CDR3: TGTGCCAGCAGCAAAGGAGAACAAAAACAAGAGACCCAGTACTTC.

The chain employs TRBV20-1 and TRBJ2-3; D remains ambiguous. V lost 6 bases and J lost 2, with 15 bases in between. CDR3 size: 14 residues. Germline V gene data show CDR1 as DFQATT and CDR2 as SNEGSKA (reference sequence). The CDR3 sequence: CSAPRHLATDTQYF. The DNA of the CDR3 is TGCAGTGCCCCGCGGCACCTTGCCACAGATACGCAGTATTTT.

This clonotype appeared a single time. V usage is TRBV14 and J usage is TRBJ1-1, with 9 bases identical to TRBD1. The CDR3 contains 19 residues. V shed 4 bases, J shed 2 bases, and the junction held 17 bases outside the gene matches. Germline loops: CDR1 SGHDN, CDR2 FVKESK. The CDR3 DNA is TGTGCCAGCAGCCCTACTGGGCCGGACAGGGGTCGCCTAAACACTGAAGCTTTCTTT. Its translation is CASSPTGPDRGRLNTEAFF.

The table lists this clonotype with a few counts. The chain links TRBV5-1 to TRBJ2-7; D gene uncertain. CDR3 size: 15 residues. The germline CDR1 and CDR2 sequences are SGHRS and YFSETQ. Trimming shortened V by 4 bases and J by 2 bases, and 16 bases separated the two germline ends. In nucleotides, the CDR3 is TGCGCCAGCAGCCTGGCGCCGGATCGCACCTACGAGCAGTACTTC. Encoded protein: CASSLAPDRTYEQYF. Looking up the rest from reference TRBV5-1 and TRBJ2-7 gives the full variable domain: KAGVTQTPRYLIKTRGQQVTLSCSPISGHRSVSWYQQTPGQGLQFLFEYFSETQRNKGNFPGRFSGRQFSNSRSEMNVSTLELGDSALYLCASSLAPDRTYEQYFGPGTRLTVT.

The chain recombines TRBV25-1 with TRBJ1-2; the D gene is possibly TRBD1 (5 bases). This CDR3 region has 13 residues. Germline lookup yields CDR1 MGHDK and CDR2 SYGVNS. Trimming shortened V by 8 bases and J by 12 bases, and 22 bases separated the two germline ends. CDR3 sequence: CASSPGGGTLHTF. The CDR3 nucleotides read TGTGCCAGCTCCCCGGGCGGGGGGACGCTTCACACCTTC.

This clonotype showed up just a few times. The chain uses TRBV12-3 or TRBV12-4 and TRBJ2-7; 9 bases fit TRBD2. J gave up 2 bases and V 7 bases, and 12 bases lay outside the gene matches. The CDR3 has 16 residues. CDR3 sequence reads: CASNLWGGGGAYEQYF. The CDR3 coding sequence is TGTGCCAGCAATTTGTGGGGAGGCGGGGGGGCCTACGAGCAGTACTTC.

The sample holds a few counts of this clonotype. V and J are TRBV12-3 or TRBV12-4 and TRBJ2-7; D is possibly TRBD1 (5 bases). This CDR3 has 12 amino acids. Deletions cut 7 bases from V and 4 bases from J, with 11 bases between. The CDR3, as DNA: TGTGCCAGCACCTCAGGGTTTTACGAGCAGTACTTC. It yields the protein CASTSGFYEQYF.

V usage is TRBV7-8 and J usage is TRBJ2-1; TRBD2 matches 8 bases. V dropped 6 bases and J dropped 2; count of bases not matched to a gene: 3. Per the germline V gene, CDR1 is SGHVS and CDR2 is FQNEAQ. There are 14 residues in the CDR3. CDR3 in amino acids: CASRYSGAYNEQFF. DNA for the CDR3: TGTGCCAGCAGATATAGCGGGGCCTACAATGAGCAGTTCTTC.

V is TRBV4-2 and J is TRBJ2-1; TRBD2 agrees at 11 bases. After removal of 0 bases from V and 4 bases from J, the junction contained 11 bases not matched to a gene. This CDR3 comprises 19 residues. Germline lookup yields CDR1 LGHNA and CDR2 YNFKEQ. This chain's CDR3 is CASSQDPGLAGGRYNEQFF. The CDR3 DNA sequence: TGTGCCAGCAGCCAAGACCCGGGGCTAGCGGGGGGAAGGTACAATGAGCAGTTCTTC.

The chain couples TRBV12-3 or TRBV12-4 to TRBJ2-5, with 7 bases matching TRBD1. Trimming took 7 bases from V and 5 from J; bases not matched to a gene: 10. CDR3 length: 14 amino acids. The CDR3 reads CASTQRQGRETQYF. CDR3 nucleotide sequence: TGTGCCAGCACCCAGCGACAGGGCCGGGAGACCCAGTACTTC.

This clonotype came up a few times. One junction end disagrees with the germline gene, perhaps due to a read error. This chain connects TRBV24-1 to TRBJ2-7; D is undetermined. Matching the DNA end better, TRBJ2-5 makes the J call doubtful. The CDR3 consists of 14 residues. CDR1 is KGHDR and CDR2 is SFDVKD in the germline V gene. The CDR3 protein is CAISSPWTEETQYF. As DNA, the CDR3 is TGTGCCATCAGTAGCCCCTGGACGGAAGAGACCCAGTACTTC.

The CDR3 region is CASSRSTGKDQPQHF. The CDR3, as DNA: TGCGCCAGCAGCCGCTCGACAGGGAAGGATCAGCCCCAGCATTTT. The rearrangement uses TRBV4-1 and TRBJ1-5; 7 bases map to TRBD1. V was clipped by 4 bases and J by 5 bases; unmatched bases: 8. Germline V gives CDR1 MGHRA, CDR2 YSYEKL. The CDR3 has 15 residues.

The sample holds a few counts of this clonotype. The chain uses TRBV27 and TRBJ2-5; 7 bases match TRBD1. Germline CDR1 reads MNHEY; CDR2 reads SMNVEV (reference sequence). V shed 0 bases and J 4 bases; nucleotides not matched to a gene: 5. The CDR3 consists of 15 residues. The CDR3, as DNA: TGTGCCAGCAGTTTATCGACAGGGACAATAGAGACCCAGTACTTC. It encodes CASSLSTGTIETQYF.

This clonotype has only one observation. The gene calls are TRBV25-1 and TRBJ1-4; weak D call: TRBD1 (5 bases). Trimming left V 2 bases short and J 11 bases short, with 9 bases between. Looked up from germline, CDR1 is MGHDK and CDR2 is SYGVNS. CDR3 length: 12 residues. CDR3 in amino acids: CASSEGGAKLFF. The CDR3 DNA follows: TGTGCCAGCAGTGAAGGGGGAGCTAAACTGTTTTTT.

The V gene is TRBV4-2, the J gene TRBJ2-1, with D maybe TRBD2 (6 bases). V was cut by 1 base and J by 1 base, with 11 bases left in between. CDR1 LGHNA and CDR2 YNFKEQ come from the germline V gene. The CDR3 has 16 residues. As DNA, the CDR3 is TGTGCCAGCAGCCAAGGGCACGGGGGTTCCTACAATGAGCAGTTCTTC. As protein: CASSQGHGGSYNEQFF.

This chain uses TRBV6-5 with TRBJ2-7; D is possibly TRBD1 (7 bases). The CDR3 sequence is 15 residues long. V lost 6 bases and J 6 bases, leaving 21 bases between the germline ends. CDR1 and CDR2 from the germline V gene are MNHEY and SVGAGI. Written as DNA, the CDR3 is TGTGCCAGCAGGGATAGTGGCAGGGGGGCAGGCGAGCAGTACTTC. It translates to CASRDSGRGAGEQYF.

DNA for the CDR3: TGTGCCAGCCTTGACAGGGGTTCCTACAATGAGCAGTTCTTC. Translated: CASLDRGSYNEQFF. V is TRBV12-3 or TRBV12-4 and J is TRBJ2-1; 8 positions agree with TRBD1. The CDR3 sequence is 14 residues long. V lost 8 bases and J lost 1; bases outside the gene matches: 4.

This clonotype showed up just a few times. One junction end disagrees with the germline gene, perhaps due to a read error. This chain uses TRBV4-3 with TRBJ2-5, with D tentatively TRBD1 or TRBD2 (5 bases each). The CDR3 is 14 residues long. From germline, CDR1 is LGHNA and CDR2 YSLEER. The CDR3 DNA reads TGCACCAGCAGCCAAGTCCTTGGGGGAGAGACCCAGTACTTC. Translating it yields CTSSQVLGGETQYF.

This clonotype was counted between two and nine times. The chain carries TRBV6-2 or TRBV6-3 and TRBJ2-1; the D is unclear. Germline V gene data show CDR1 as MNHEY and CDR2 as SVGEGT. Trimming pared 2 bases from V and 10 bases from J, leaving 9 bases between. This CDR3 region has 12 residues. CDR3 coding DNA: TGTGCCAGCAGTTACATTGGGTGGGAGCAGTTCTTC. Amino acids: CASSYIGWEQFF.

This clonotype was counted a single time. This sequence joins TRBV2 and TRBJ2-7; D possibly matches TRBD1 or TRBD2 (5 bases each). V shed 8 bases and J shed 4 bases, with 21 bases lying between them. CDR3 length equals 15 residues. Germline CDR1 SNHLY, CDR2 FYNNEI. The CDR3 sequence: CASGLRGYQGYEQYF. Here the CDR3 DNA reads TGTGCCAGCGGACTTAGGGGCTACCAGGGTTACGAGCAGTACTTC.